Each of the 26 T cell receptor beta chains below was sequenced from the same sample in a study of OX40 agonist ivuxolimab in advanced cancers. Clones were read by immunoSEQ multiplex PCR, and TCRdb kept only the in-frame ones, dropping some. The data contain 100,000 to 150,000 clones, 80% to 95% of them singletons. The source was CD4+ or CD8+ T cells sorted from blood, collected in a trial of the OX40 agonist ivuxolimab. All receptors derive from an adult with an advanced solid tumor such as melanoma, head and neck, liver or kidney cancer.

The chain couples TRBV7-3 to TRBJ2-7, with TRBD2 matching over 9 bases. After removal of 0 bases from V and 7 bases from J, the junction contained 4 bases not matched to a gene. This CDR3 has 14 amino acids. Per the germline V gene, CDR1 is SGHTA and CDR2 is FQGTGA. CDR3 DNA: TGTGCCAGCAGCTTAACTAGCGGGAGTGGGGAGCAGTACTTC. Amino acid sequence: CASSLTSGSGEQYF.

This clone was counted a few times. This chain connects TRBV28 to TRBJ1-1, with D unclear. Germline V CDR1 and CDR2: MDHEN, SYDVKM. There are 12 residues in the CDR3. V was clipped by 6 bases and J by 1 base, with 6 bases between them. The chain's CDR3 is CASRVGNTEAFF. CDR3 bases: TGTGCCAGCAGGGTTGGGAACACTGAAGCTTTCTTT.

The chain links TRBV28 to TRBJ1-1; D is ambiguous. Germline CDR1 is MDHEN and CDR2 is SYDVKM. This CDR3 spans 14 amino acids. V lost 7 bases and J 5 bases, leaving 17 bases between the germline ends. The CDR3 DNA is TGTGCCAGCACTTTGCCTGGGCTGTTTACTGAAGCTTTCTTT. The encoded protein is CASTLPGLFTEAFF.

The chain uses TRBV7-3 and TRBJ2-3; D is ambiguous. Germline-derived CDR1 and CDR2 are SGHTA and FQGTGA. Trimming cost V 5 bases and J 4 bases, with 16 bases left between them. The CDR3 covers 15 residues. The CDR3 loop is CASSRAPLGSDTQYF. The CDR3 coding sequence is TGTGCCAGCAGCCGGGCCCCCTTGGGTTCAGATACGCAGTATTTT. Supplemented by reference TRBV7-3 and TRBJ2-3, the full variable domain reads GAGVSQTPSNKVTEKGKYVELRCDPISGHTALYWYRQSLGQGPEFLIYFQGTGAADDSGLPNDRFFAVRPEGSVSTLKIQRTERGDSAVYLCASSRAPLGSDTQYFGPGTRLTVL.

The gene calls are TRBV11-2 and TRBJ1-3; TRBD1 matches at 11 bases. Germline CDR1 is SGHAT and CDR2 is FQNNGV. The trim removed 5 bases at V and 2 bases at J, leaving 5 bases unmatched. This CDR3 is 16 amino acids long. CDR3 sequence: CASSPPGQGAGNTIYF. CDR3 nucleotides: TGTGCCAGCAGCCCCCCGGGACAGGGGGCTGGAAACACCATATATTTT.

V gene TRBV10-3 combines with J gene TRBJ2-1; D not resolved. CDR1 is ENHRY, CDR2 SYGVKD, per germline. The length of the CDR3 is 16 residues. V dropped 6 bases and J dropped 0 bases, with 15 bases sitting between them. The CDR3 protein is CAISPQAEASYNEQFF. The CDR3 nucleotides read TGTGCCATCAGCCCCCAGGCAGAGGCCTCCTACAATGAGCAGTTCTTC.

The DNA of the CDR3 is TGTGCCACCAGCAGAGATAGGGGGACTGCGAACTATGGCTACACCTTC. Encoded protein: CATSRDRGTANYGYTF. This chain links TRBV15 with TRBJ1-2, with D tentatively TRBD1 (6 bases). Trimming pared 0 bases from V and 2 bases from J, leaving 13 bases between. Germline lookup yields CDR1 LNHNV and CDR2 YYDKDF (reference sequence). The CDR3 has 16 amino acids. The whole variable domain, filled in from reference TRBV15 and TRBJ1-2, reads DAMVIQNPRYQVTQFGKPVTLSCSQTLNHNVMYWYQQKSSQAPKLLFHYYDKDFNNEADTPDNFQSRRPNTSFCFLDIRSPGLGDTAMYLCATSRDRGTANYGYTFGSGTRLTVV.

The V gene is TRBV2, the J gene TRBJ1-1, with unresolved D. V shed 8 bases and J shed 0 bases, with 10 bases lying between them. The CDR3 is 13 residues long. Germline values: CDR1 SNHLY, CDR2 FYNNEI. The CDR3: CASRRLVNTEAFF. DNA of the CDR3: TGTGCCAGCCGACGGCTCGTGAACACTGAAGCTTTCTTT.

The chain uses TRBV18 and TRBJ2-5; D not resolved. V lost 0 bases, J lost 5 bases, and 10 bases lay in between. The CDR3 extends over 14 amino acids. The germline V gene encodes CDR1 KGHSH and CDR2 LQKENI. The CDR3 sequence is CASSPPQNWETQYF. As DNA, the CDR3 is TGTGCCAGCTCACCACCACAGAATTGGGAGACCCAGTACTTC.

This rearrangement joins TRBV29-1 to TRBJ2-3, with TRBD2 matching over 12 bases. Trimming cost V 6 bases and J 6 bases; bases outside gene matches: 4. The CDR3 is 13 amino acids. The V gene's germline CDR1 is SQVTM and CDR2 ANQGSEA. CDR3 region: CSVRTSGTDTQYF. The CDR3 DNA sequence: TGCAGCGTACGGACTAGCGGGACGGATACGCAGTATTTT.

The V gene is TRBV9, the J gene TRBJ2-5; 8 bases align to TRBD2. The CDR3 length is 16 residues. The trim removed 4 bases at V and 2 bases at J, leaving 10 bases unmatched. CDR1 is SGDLS and CDR2 is YYNGEE in the germline V gene. CDR3 protein: CASSPQSRGGQETQYF. CDR3 nucleotide sequence: TGTGCCAGCAGCCCTCAGAGTCGGGGGGGACAAGAGACCCAGTACTTC.

This clone came up once. The rearrangement joins TRBV9 to TRBJ1-6; TRBD1 might be the D (6 bases). The germline V gene encodes CDR1 SGDLS and CDR2 YYNGEE. Between the trimmed V and J ends, which lost 4 bases and 10 bases, there was a span of 27 bases. This CDR3 has 18 residues. CDR3 coding DNA: TGTGCCAGCAGCCTACATGGGGGCCAGGCCGCCGGGGGATCACCCCTCCACTTT. Translated, it gives CASSLHGGQAAGGSPLHF.

Only one count was recorded for this clone. The J gene is TRBJ2-1, the V gene TRBV19; 14 positions agree with TRBD2. V lost 5 bases to trimming and J lost 0 bases; unmatched junction nucleotides: 3. The CDR3 loop spans 17 amino acids. The germline V gene encodes CDR1 LNHDA and CDR2 SQIVND (reference sequence). The CDR3 nucleotides are TGTGCCAGTAGTTCCGGGACTAGCGGGAGCTCCTACAATGAGCAGTTCTTC. This encodes CASSSGTSGSSYNEQFF.

V usage is TRBV9 and J usage is TRBJ2-3; no reliable D call. The length of the CDR3 is 17 residues. V lost 1 base and J 2 bases, leaving 17 bases between the germline ends. CDR1 is SGDLS, CDR2 YYNGEE, per germline. CDR3 DNA: TGTGCCAGCAGCGTAACAGCATTAAGAATTCACACAGATACGCAGTATTTT. It yields the protein CASSVTALRIHTDTQYF.

This chain joins TRBV7-9 and TRBJ2-3, with 7 nucleotides matching TRBD1. V was clipped by 5 bases and J by 3 bases; unmatched bases: 5. The CDR3 extends over 14 amino acids. Germline V gives CDR1 SEHNR, CDR2 FQNEAQ (reference sequence). The CDR3 region is CASSSGQVTDTQYF. CDR3 in DNA: TGTGCCAGCAGCAGCGGACAGGTGACAGATACGCAGTATTTT.

V usage is TRBV5-1 and J usage is TRBJ2-5; 10 nucleotides line up with TRBD2. V dropped 5 bases and J dropped 7; count of bases not matched to a gene: 8. This CDR3 is built from 14 residues. The germline V gene has CDR1 SGHRS and CDR2 YFSETQ. The DNA of the CDR3 is TGCGCCAGCAGTCTGAGCGGGAGGGAGGGGACCCAGTACTTC. This gives the protein CASSLSGREGTQYF. The full variable domain, in which reference TRBV5-1 and TRBJ2-5 provide the parts outside the CDR3, is KAGVTQTPRYLIKTRGQQVTLSCSPISGHRSVSWYQQTPGQGLQFLFEYFSETQRNKGNFPGRFSGRQFSNSRSEMNVSTLELGDSALYLCASSLSGREGTQYFGPGTRLLVL.

The sample holds a few counts of this clone. The sample has other DNA sequences that encode this CDR3 too. This chain joins TRBV19 and TRBJ1-2; D uncertain. The length of the CDR3 is 13 residues. In germline, CDR1 is LNHDA, CDR2 SQIVND (reference sequence). The ends were cut back, 1 base at V and 3 bases at J, with 6 bases in the middle. For the CDR3, the DNA is TGTGCCAGTAGTATAGGCCAGGACTATGGCTACACCTTC. Its protein is CASSIGQDYGYTF.

The V call is TRBV18, the J call TRBJ1-1, with TRBD1 as a possible D gene (5 bases). Trimming left V 3 bases short and J 2 bases short, with 16 bases between. Germline V CDR1 and CDR2: KGHSH, LQKENI. The CDR3 length is 16 residues. The CDR3 loop is CASSPPGRGVNTEAFF. Here the CDR3 DNA reads TGTGCCAGCTCACCCCCGGGACGAGGGGTAAACACTGAAGCTTTCTTT.

V is TRBV18 and J is TRBJ1-1, with 7 bases identical to TRBD1. The CDR3 length is 13 residues. Trimming cost V 10 bases and J 1 base; bases outside gene matches: 6. Germline V CDR1 and CDR2: KGHSH, LQKENI. CDR3 bases: TGTGCCACCATAGGGACAGCGAACACTGAAGCTTTCTTT. Translation: CATIGTANTEAFF.

V is TRBV10-2 and J is TRBJ1-4, with a weak D call TRBD1 (6 bases). Germline V gene data show CDR1 as WSHSY and CDR2 as SAAADI. V shed 6 bases and J shed 5 bases, with 10 bases lying between them. The CDR3 is made up of 13 amino acids. CDR3 residues: CASSRQDNEKLFF. DNA of the CDR3: TGCGCCAGCAGCCGACAGGACAATGAAAAACTGTTTTTT.

This chain uses TRBV7-3 with TRBJ2-7, with 7 bases that match TRBD1. In germline, CDR1 is SGHTA, CDR2 FQGTGA. The CDR3 extends over 16 amino acids. V gave up 1 base and J gave up 0 bases; unmatched junction bases: 6. The CDR3 spells CASSLMVRGSSYEQYF. In nucleotides, the CDR3 is TGTGCCAGCAGCTTAATGGTCAGGGGGAGCTCCTACGAGCAGTACTTC.

The chain combines TRBV9 with TRBJ2-5; 8 bases are shared with TRBD2. Losses at the gene ends were 2 bases for V and 5 bases for J; bases not matched to a gene: 11. The CDR3 length is 16 residues. Germline loops: CDR1 SGDLS, CDR2 YYNGEE. The CDR3 sequence: CASSVEGREARETQYF. The CDR3 DNA is TGTGCCAGCAGCGTTGAGGGGCGGGAGGCTAGGGAGACCCAGTACTTC. The variable domain in full, with the rest retrieved from reference TRBV9 and TRBJ2-5, is DSGVTQTPKHLITATGQRVTLRCSPRSGDLSVYWYQQSLDQGLQFLIQYYNGEERAKGNILERFSAQQFPDLHSELNLSSLELGDSALYFCASSVEGREARETQYFGPGTRLLVL.

The rearrangement links TRBV21-1 to TRBJ2-2; TRBD1, the D gene given by the table, was not confirmed from the DNA. TRBV21-1 is a listed pseudogene. This CDR3 is built from 17 residues. CDR3 DNA sequence: TGTGCCAGCAGCAATCCGATGATAACACCTTTCACCGGGGAGCTGTTTTTT. Protein sequence: CASSNPMITPFTGELFF.

The chain employs TRBV5-5 and TRBJ2-1; 9 bases fit TRBD2. Germline V gene data show CDR1 as SGHKS and CDR2 as YYEKEE (reference sequence). The ends lost 0 bases at V and 5 bases at J; junction bases unmatched: 15. The CDR3 covers 19 residues. The CDR3 DNA follows: TGTGCCAGCAGCTTGGCGTGGGATGGGCTAGCGGGATCTGACAATGAGCAGTTCTTC. Translation: CASSLAWDGLAGSDNEQFF. The variable domain in full, with the rest retrieved from reference TRBV5-5 and TRBJ2-1, is DAGVTQSPTHLIKTRGQQVTLRCSPISGHKSVSWYQQVLGQGPQFIFQYYEKEERGRGNFPDRFSARQFPNYSSELNVNALLLGDSALYLCASSLAWDGLAGSDNEQFFGPGTRLTVL.

The chain links TRBV2 to TRBJ2-2; D is uncertain. V was pared by 8 bases and J by 0 bases, with 10 bases between. CDR1 and CDR2 (germline): SNHLY, FYNNEI. The CDR3 consists of 14 residues. Here the CDR3 DNA reads TGTGCCAGCGCGAGATCAACGAACACCGGGGAGCTGTTTTTT. Its protein product is CASARSTNTGELFF.

The chain uses TRBV2 and TRBJ1-1; 7 bases fit TRBD1. V shed 5 bases, J shed 0 bases, and the junction held 3 bases outside the gene matches. CDR1 SNHLY and CDR2 FYNNEI come from the germline V gene. This CDR3 region has 14 residues. This CDR3 is CASSNRGMNTEAFF. The CDR3 region has the DNA TGTGCCAGCAGTAACAGGGGTATGAACACTGAAGCTTTCTTT.